This TCR beta chain was captured by sequencing in a study of blood T cell repertoires in COVID-19. Study overall: COVID-19 samples collected from the United States, Italy and Spain covered acute and convalescent phases. Nucleic acid was either cDNA or gDNA, and it came from T cells, B-cell-depleted T cells, or PBMCs.

Authors' analysis steps: Amplification from reference gene primers served as the basis for estimated nucleated cell counts. Here immunoSEQ multiplex PCR was the method, and the copy in TCRdb shows in-frame clones only, minus some. V and J calls and clone size are those listed in that table; D and trimming were worked out from the DNA. The sample carries 280,000 or so clones, approximately 86% recorded once. J gave up 4 bases and V 4 bases, and 5 bases lay outside the gene matches. CDR3 length: 16 residues. Germline V gene lookup returns CDR1 LGHNA and CDR2 YNFKEQ. The receptor comes from a woman younger than 45 who had recovered from COVID-19. The genes are TRBV4-2 and TRBJ1-3; 12 bases are a match to TRBD1. Sequencing was done on a sample of peripheral blood. This CDR3 reads CASSPGQGATGNTIYF. The DNA of the CDR3 is TGTGCCAGCAGCCCGGGACAGGGGGCAACCGGAAACACCATATATTTT.